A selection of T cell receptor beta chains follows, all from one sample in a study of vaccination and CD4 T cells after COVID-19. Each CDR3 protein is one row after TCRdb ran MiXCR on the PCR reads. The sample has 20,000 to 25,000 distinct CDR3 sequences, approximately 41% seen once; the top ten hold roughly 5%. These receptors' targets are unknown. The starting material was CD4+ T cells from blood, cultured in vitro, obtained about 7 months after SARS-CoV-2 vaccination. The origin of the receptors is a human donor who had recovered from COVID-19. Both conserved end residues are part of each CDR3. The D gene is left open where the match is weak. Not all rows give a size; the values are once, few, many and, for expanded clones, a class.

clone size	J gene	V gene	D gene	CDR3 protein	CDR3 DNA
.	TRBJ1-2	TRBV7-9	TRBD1	CASSLNQGAEGYTF	TGTGCCAGCAGCTTAAACCAGGGGGCGGAAGGCTACACCTTC
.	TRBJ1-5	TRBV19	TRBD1	CASSISQGGQPQHF	TGTGCCAGTAGTATTTCACAGGGGGGTCAGCCCCAGCATTTT
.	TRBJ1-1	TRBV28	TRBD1	CASSPTGGYTEAFF	TGTGCCAGCAGTCCTACAGGGGGTTACACTGAAGCTTTCTTT
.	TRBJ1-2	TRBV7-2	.	CASSLSGQNYGYTF	TGTGCCAGCAGCTTATCTGGACAGAACTATGGCTACACCTTC
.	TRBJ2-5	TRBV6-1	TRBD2	CASRNTGTSGQETQYF	TGTGCCAGCAGAAACACCGGGACTAGCGGCCAAGAGACCCAGTACTTC
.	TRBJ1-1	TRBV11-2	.	CASSFRPGENTEAFF	TGTGCCAGCAGCTTTCGTCCAGGGGAGAACACTGAAGCTTTCTTT
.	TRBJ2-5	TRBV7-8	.	CASSLATIQETQYF	TGTGCCAGCAGCTTAGCGACGATCCAAGAGACCCAGTACTTC
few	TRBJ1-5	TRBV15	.	CATSRGGKAEYSNQPQHF	TGTGCCACCAGCAGGGGGGGGAAAGCCGAATATAGCAATCAGCCCCAGCATTTT
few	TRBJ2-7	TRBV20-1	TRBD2	CSAPRPFFAGGNSYEQYF	TGCAGTGCCCCCCGGCCCTTTTTTGCGGGAGGGAACTCCTACGAGCAGTACTTC
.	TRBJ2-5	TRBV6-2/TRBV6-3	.	CASSPSVGDQYF	TGTGCCAGCAGCCCCTCTGTCGGGGACCAGTACTTC
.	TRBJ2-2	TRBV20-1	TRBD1	CSARPGTGFSGELFF	TGCAGTGCTAGACCCGGGACAGGGTTCTCCGGGGAGCTGTTTTTT
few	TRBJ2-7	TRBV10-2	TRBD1	CASQQGTAYEQYF	TGCGCCAGCCAACAGGGGACGGCCTACGAGCAGTACTTC
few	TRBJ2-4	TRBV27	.	CASRGVGVRGDIQYF	TGTGCCAGCAGGGGGGTAGGGGTTCGTGGAGACATTCAGTACTTC
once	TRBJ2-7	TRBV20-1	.	CSAPRAGGTYEQYF	TGCAGTGCCCCCAGGGCTGGGGGCACCTACGAGCAGTACTTC
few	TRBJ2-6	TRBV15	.	CATSRPIPALANVLTF	TGTGCCACCAGCAGGCCAATACCCGCCCTTGCCAACGTCCTGACTTTC
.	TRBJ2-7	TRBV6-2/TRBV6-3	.	CASGRTPGLGLGNF	TGTGCCAGCGGACGGACACCAGGGCTAGGGCTTGGAAACTTC